The T cell receptor beta chain under discussion was sequenced for a study of PD-1 blockade in classical Hodgkin lymphoma. Study information: Intravenous nivolumab at 3 mg/kg was given to patients every 2 weeks.

Generated by immunoSEQ multiplex PCR, the TCRdb table keeps only in-frame clones and is missing some. The sample carries around 91,000 clones, about four fifths recorded once. Each patient relapsed following autologous stem cell transplantation, and prior brentuximab vedotin exposure differed. A word on this clone: Its antigen remains unknown.

Notes on the study in general: TCR diversity in CD4+, not CD8+, cells rose significantly by C4D1. Possible causes of repertoire differences, disease activity or prior therapy, remain undefined.

There are 14 residues in the CDR3. Trimming cost V 2 bases and J 7 bases, with 14 bases left between them. CDR1 is MNHEY, CDR2 SMNVEV, per germline (reference sequence). The sequence came from a human donor with classical Hodgkin lymphoma. V gene TRBV27 combines with J gene TRBJ1-2; D is undetermined. The sample in question was peripheral blood mononuclear cells (PBMCs), obtained before the second cycle of nivolumab. CDR3 sequence: CASSLRDFGFGYTF. The CDR3 DNA reads TGTGCCAGCAGTTTACGGGATTTCGGCTTTGGCTACACCTTC.